Below are 10 T cell receptor beta chains sequenced from a single sample in a study of CD8 T cells in ankylosing spondylitis. TCRdb re-called the 5' RACE reads with MiXCR, one entry per CDR3 protein. The sample yields about 170,000 distinct CDR3 sequences, 15% to 20% seen once. The sample was blood, either unsorted or a sorted T cell fraction (not recorded which). All receptors come from a male donor with ankylosing spondylitis or in good health (not recorded which).

This clonotype occurred many times. The chain couples TRBV5-1 to TRBJ2-2, with TRBD1 as a possible D gene (6 bases). This CDR3 has 13 residues. Germline CDR1 and CDR2: SGHRS and YFSETQ. V was clipped by 9 bases and J by 4 bases, with 13 bases between them. Written as DNA, the CDR3 is TGCGCCACCAAGAGAGGGGGCACCGGGGAGCTGTTTTTT. Its protein is CATKRGGTGELFF.

In its sample, this clonotype was seen a few times. J is TRBJ2-3 and V is TRBV3-1, with 10 bases fitting TRBD1. The V gene's germline CDR1 is LGHDT and CDR2 YNNKEL (reference sequence). This CDR3 comprises 15 residues. With 6 bases clipped from V and 2 bases from J, the junction kept 5 bases outside the gene matches. CDR3 sequence (DNA): TGTGCCAGCAGAGACAGGGGGCATAACACAGATACGCAGTATTTT. Its protein product is CASRDRGHNTDTQYF.

V gene TRBV20-1 combines with J gene TRBJ1-1, with no clear D. The V gene lost 3 bases and the J gene lost 5 bases, with 13 bases spanning the gap. From germline, CDR1 is DFQATT and CDR2 SNEGSKA (reference sequence). This CDR3 has 13 amino acids. The CDR3 is CSARWLDGTEAFF. In nucleotides, the CDR3 is TGCAGTGCTAGGTGGTTAGACGGTACTGAAGCTTTCTTT.

This clonotype was seen many times. The rearrangement uses TRBV28 and TRBJ1-5; a possible D gene is TRBD1 (6 bases). Germline lookup yields CDR1 MDHEN and CDR2 SYDVKM. CDR3 length: 13 amino acids. The CDR3 sequence: CATIWGQNQPQHF. In nucleotides, the CDR3 is TGTGCGACGATATGGGGGCAGAATCAGCCCCAGCATTTT.

This clonotype was counted only a few times. The chain recombines TRBV6-1 with TRBJ1-4, with D maybe TRBD1 (6 bases). V was clipped by 0 bases and J by 7 bases, with 15 bases between them. CDR3 length equals 16 residues. Germline-derived CDR1 and CDR2 are MNHNS and SASEGT. This chain's CDR3 is CASSEAMGGSGEKLFF. The CDR3 nucleotides read TGTGCCAGCAGTGAAGCGATGGGGGGCTCGGGTGAAAAACTGTTTTTT.

V usage is TRBV14 and J usage is TRBJ2-7; tentative D call: TRBD1 (5 bases). CDR3 length equals 15 residues. Germline V gene sequence: CDR1 SGHDN, CDR2 FVKESK. V was shortened by 0 bases and J by 1 base, with 10 bases between the two germline ends. In nucleotides, the CDR3 is TGTGCCAGCAGCCAAGATCAGGGCTGTTCCTACGAGCAGTACTTC. Translation gives CASSQDQGCSYEQYF.

The V and J genes are TRBV20-1 and TRBJ2-1; possibly TRBD2 for D (6 bases). Per germline, CDR1 DFQATT and CDR2 SNEGSKA (reference sequence). CDR3 length: 15 amino acids. Trimming stripped 0 bases from V and 6 bases from J, with 15 bases between. The CDR3: CSARDSGLGINEQFF. In DNA, the CDR3 is TGCAGTGCTAGAGATAGCGGCCTAGGGATCAATGAGCAGTTCTTC.

This chain links TRBV5-1 with TRBJ2-7; the match to TRBD1 covers 7 bases. The CDR3 is 14 amino acids. Germline CDR1 is SGHRS and CDR2 is YFSETQ. The V gene end was trimmed by 4 bases and the J gene end by 0 bases; junction bases not matched to a gene: 4. The CDR3 sequence is CASSITGASYEQYF. CDR3 DNA: TGCGCCAGCAGCATAACAGGGGCCTCCTACGAGCAGTACTTC.

This clonotype showed up many times. The chain couples TRBV5-1 to TRBJ2-4, with D tentatively TRBD2 (6 bases). This CDR3 is built from 16 residues. V was clipped by 3 bases and J by 6 bases, with 19 bases between them. Germline V CDR1 and CDR2: SGHRS, YFSETQ. CDR3 sequence: CASSSLSGLTTNIQYF. The DNA of the CDR3 is TGCGCCAGCAGCTCGCTCAGCGGGTTAACTACAAACATTCAGTACTTC.

This clonotype came up once. Just one base apart from a much larger clone, this may be a read error. V is TRBV5-8 and J is TRBJ2-2, with TRBD1 matching over 8 bases. Germline lookup yields CDR1 SGHTS and CDR2 YDEGEE. The CDR3 has 14 amino acids. CDR3 coding DNA: TGTGCCAGCAGCTTCAGGGGGCAAACCGGGGAGCCGTTTTTT. Translation gives CASSFRGQTGEPFF.